Each of the 22 T cell receptor beta chains below was sequenced from the same sample in a study of CD8+ T cells in alopecia areata. Sequencing templates came from extracted RNA that was reverse transcribed into cDNA. TCRdb's table, derived via immunoSEQ multiplex PCR, lists solely in-frame clones and lacks some. The table shows roughly 100,000 clones, with 55% occurring only once. Sequencing input: CD4+ T cells sorted from blood. Receptors were obtained from a human donor in good health.

The chain carries TRBV11-2 and TRBJ2-7; D unclear. This CDR3 is built from 16 residues. Trimming took 2 bases from V and 0 from J, leaving 14 bases between them. Germline V CDR1 and CDR2: SGHAT, FQNNGV. Written as DNA, the CDR3 is TGTGCCAGCAGCTTACGTGGCGGCGAAAGCTCCTACGAGCAGTACTTC. Translated: CASSLRGGESSYEQYF.

This clone was picked up one time. The chain joins TRBV7-9 to TRBJ2-5; D unresolved. This CDR3 contains 14 residues. V was pared by 4 bases and J by 1 base, with 10 bases between. In germline, CDR1 is SEHNR, CDR2 FQNEAQ (reference sequence). This CDR3 reads CASSYYLAQETQYF. The DNA of the CDR3 is TGTGCCAGCAGCTACTACTTAGCCCAAGAGACCCAGTACTTC.

The chain has TRBV10-3 and TRBJ2-3, with TRBD2 matching over 7 bases. The CDR3 consists of 16 residues. Trimming removed 6 bases from V and 2 bases from J; junction bases left unmatched: 11. CDR1 is ENHRY and CDR2 is SYGVKD in the germline V gene. CDR3 loop: CAISPPGRGNTDTQYF. CDR3 in DNA: TGTGCCATCAGCCCTCCCGGGCGGGGGAACACAGATACGCAGTATTTT.

On this clone itself: The sample holds other DNA sequences that translate to the same CDR3. The V gene is TRBV27, the J gene TRBJ2-5; D is ambiguous. The CDR3 has 11 amino acids. The V gene's germline CDR1 is MNHEY and CDR2 SMNVEV (reference sequence). V was trimmed by 8 bases and J by 5 bases, leaving 9 bases between them. The CDR3 nucleotides are TGTGCCAGCGGGCGAAGGGAGACCCAGTACTTC. Translated, it gives CASGRRETQYF.

V usage is TRBV2 and J usage is TRBJ1-6; no reliable D call. Germline CDR1 and CDR2: SNHLY and FYNNEI. V was pared by 6 bases and J by 6 bases, with 9 bases between. The CDR3 has 13 residues. The CDR3, as DNA: TGTGCCAGCAGACAGATGCTTAATTCACCCCTCCACTTT. Protein sequence: CASRQMLNSPLHF.

This clone was seen once. The chain links TRBV7-6 to TRBJ1-4, with D unresolved. V lost 0 bases to trimming and J lost 8 bases, with 13 bases between them. This CDR3 has 15 amino acids. The germline V gene encodes CDR1 SGHVS and CDR2 FNYEAQ. The CDR3: CASSLARGVGEKLFF. Written as DNA, the CDR3 is TGTGCCAGCAGCTTAGCGCGGGGAGTAGGCGAAAAACTGTTTTTT.

This rearrangement joins TRBV2 to TRBJ1-4; perhaps TRBD1 as D (6 bases). CDR1 and CDR2 from the germline V gene are SNHLY and FYNNEI. The CDR3 length is 14 residues. V was pared by 4 bases and J by 6 bases, with 12 bases between. CDR3 bases: TGTGCCAGCAGTGTAGGGGGGGACGATGAAAAACTGTTTTTT. Its translation: CASSVGGDDEKLFF.

Only a few counts were recorded for this clone. This chain links TRBV7-9 with TRBJ2-3; 9 nucleotides line up with TRBD1. Germline V gene data show CDR1 as SEHNR and CDR2 as FQNEAQ (reference sequence). The CDR3 contains 15 residues. With 2 bases clipped from V and 6 bases from J, the junction kept 6 bases outside the gene matches. This CDR3 is CASSLHRGRVDTQYF. CDR3 sequence (DNA): TGTGCCAGCAGCTTACACAGGGGGCGAGTCGATACGCAGTATTTT.

The V and J genes are TRBV7-3 and TRBJ2-7; possibly TRBD2 for D (5 bases). The germline gives CDR1 SGHTA, CDR2 FQGTGA. The CDR3 is made up of 15 amino acids. The V end was cut by 2 bases, the J end by 0 bases, with 11 bases between. Written as DNA, the CDR3 is TGTGCCAGCAGCTTATCCCCGGGAAGCTCCTACGAGCAGTACTTC. Translating gives CASSLSPGSSYEQYF.

J is TRBJ1-3 and V is TRBV7-2; maybe TRBD1 (5 bases). This CDR3 comprises 19 residues. V was shortened by 1 base and J by 0 bases, with 19 bases between the two germline ends. The germline V gene has CDR1 SGHTA and CDR2 FQGNSA. In DNA form, the CDR3 reads TGTGCCAGCAGCTTAGGTCCGTCGGTCCGGGGCCGCTCTGGAAACACCATATATTTT. Amino acid sequence: CASSLGPSVRGRSGNTIYF.

The J gene is TRBJ1-6, the V gene TRBV14; D uncertain. The ends were cut back, 0 bases at V and 1 base at J, with 10 bases in the middle. The length of the CDR3 is 17 residues. Germline CDR1 SGHDN, CDR2 FVKESK. The CDR3 nucleotides are TGTGCCAGCAGCCAAGAGACGCGGGGTTCCTATAATTCACCCCTCCACTTT. Amino acid sequence: CASSQETRGSYNSPLHF. Drawing the rest from reference TRBV14 and TRBJ1-6, the complete variable domain is EAGVTQFPSHSVIEKGQTVTLRCDPISGHDNLYWYRRVMGKEIKFLLHFVKESKQDESGMPNNRFLAERTGGTYSTLKVQPAELEDSGVYFCASSQETRGSYNSPLHFGNGTRLTVT.

A few counts support this clone. The J gene is TRBJ2-3, the V gene TRBV9; TRBD2 agrees at 9 bases. V lost 0 bases and J lost 2; bases outside the gene matches: 4. This CDR3 is 16 amino acids long. Per the germline V gene, CDR1 is SGDLS and CDR2 is YYNGEE. The CDR3 DNA follows: TGTGCCAGCAGCGTAGGAGCGGGGGGCCTCACAGATACGCAGTATTTT. Translation: CASSVGAGGLTDTQYF.

The chain employs TRBV15 and TRBJ2-4; TRBD1 aligns across 12 bases. V lost 0 bases, J lost 6 bases, and 3 bases stayed unmatched. Germline-derived CDR1 and CDR2 are LNHNV and YYDKDF (reference sequence). The CDR3 has 16 residues. For the CDR3, the DNA is TGTGCCACCAGCAGAGAGGGACAGGGGGCGGTAAACATTCAGTACTTC. This translates into CATSREGQGAVNIQYF. Supplemented by reference TRBV15 and TRBJ2-4, the full variable domain reads DAMVIQNPRYQVTQFGKPVTLSCSQTLNHNVMYWYQQKSSQAPKLLFHYYDKDFNNEADTPDNFQSRRPNTSFCFLDIRSPGLGDTAMYLCATSREGQGAVNIQYFGAGTRLSVL.

This clone was observed a single time. This rearrangement joins TRBV29-1 to TRBJ1-1, with D hard to call. The ends were cut back, 5 bases at V and 5 bases at J, with 12 bases in the middle. Germline V gene lookup returns CDR1 SQVTM and CDR2 ANQGSEA. This CDR3 spans 12 amino acids. The DNA of the CDR3 is TGCAGCGTTTCAAGGTCGGATACTGAAGCTTTCTTT. Translating gives CSVSRSDTEAFF.

The V gene is TRBV5-1, the J gene TRBJ2-3; D call uncertain. Per germline, CDR1 SGHRS and CDR2 YFSETQ. Deletions cut 4 bases from V and 2 bases from J, with 11 bases between. This CDR3 contains 14 residues. This CDR3 is CASSERPDTDTQYF. CDR3 nucleotide sequence: TGCGCCAGCAGCGAACGCCCGGACACAGATACGCAGTATTTT.

V and J are TRBV25-1 and TRBJ2-4; D remains ambiguous. The V and J ends lost 5 bases and 8 bases respectively, with 13 bases between them. This CDR3 is 13 amino acids long. The germline gives CDR1 MGHDK, CDR2 SYGVNS. The CDR3 region is CASSTSYGDIQYF. The CDR3 DNA follows: TGTGCCAGCAGTACGTCCTATGGGGACATTCAGTACTTC. Combining the CDR3 with reference TRBV25-1 and TRBJ2-4 gives the whole variable domain EADIYQTPRYLVIGTGKKITLECSQTMGHDKMYWYQQDPGMELHLIHYSYGVNSTEKGDLSSESTVSRIRTEHFPLTLESARPSHTSQYLCASSTSYGDIQYFGAGTRLSVL.

The chain employs TRBV11-2 and TRBJ2-7; a weak D match, TRBD2 (6 bases). CDR3 size: 18 residues. Germline V gene sequence: CDR1 SGHAT, CDR2 FQNNGV. The V gene lost 1 base and the J gene lost 2 bases, with 21 bases spanning the gap. CDR3 in amino acids: CASSLGVAPRGDTYEQYF. In DNA, the CDR3 is TGTGCCAGCAGCTTAGGAGTCGCGCCGCGCGGGGATACCTACGAGCAGTACTTC. Complete variable domain (other parts from reference TRBV11-2 and TRBJ2-7): EAGVAQSPRYKIIEKRQSVAFWCNPISGHATLYWYQQILGQGPKLLIQFQNNGVVDDSQLPKDRFSAERLKGVDSTLKIQPAKLEDSAVYLCASSLGVAPRGDTYEQYFGPGTRLTVT.

This clone has just one count. The chain carries TRBV30 and TRBJ1-1; possible D gene TRBD1, 5 bases. Germline V CDR1 and CDR2: GTSNPN, SVGIG (reference sequence). The CDR3 totals 12 residues. V lost 0 bases and J 5 bases, leaving 7 bases between the germline ends. CDR3 in amino acids: CAWSVGGTEAFF. The DNA of the CDR3 is TGTGCCTGGAGTGTGGGGGGGACTGAAGCTTTCTTT. Complete variable domain (other parts from reference TRBV30 and TRBJ1-1): SQTIHQWPATLVQPVGSPLSLECTVEGTSNPNLYWYRQAAGRGLQLLFYSVGIGQISSEVPQNLSASRPQDRQFILSSKKLLLSDSGFYLCAWSVGGTEAFFGQGTRLTVV.

V gene TRBV5-1 combines with J gene TRBJ2-7, with 7 bases matching TRBD2. This CDR3 comprises 17 residues. The germline V gene has CDR1 SGHRS and CDR2 YFSETQ. With 0 bases clipped from V and 3 bases from J, the junction kept 12 bases outside the gene matches. DNA of the CDR3: TGCGCCAGCAGCTTGGCCTCCTCGAGCGGGGATTTCTACGAGCAGTACTTC. Its translation is CASSLASSSGDFYEQYF.

The genes are TRBV27 and TRBJ2-1; no firm D call. Trimming stripped 8 bases from V and 0 bases from J, with 11 bases between. This CDR3 contains 14 residues. CDR1 is MNHEY, CDR2 SMNVEV, per germline (reference sequence). CDR3 sequence reads: CASSGSPSYNEQFF. In DNA, the CDR3 is TGTGCCAGCTCGGGCAGCCCCTCCTACAATGAGCAGTTCTTC.

The rearrangement links TRBV28 to TRBJ2-3; 12 nucleotides match TRBD2. The V and J ends lost 5 bases and 2 bases, in that order; junction bases with no gene match: 8. In germline, CDR1 is MDHEN, CDR2 SYDVKM. This CDR3 comprises 17 residues. The CDR3 DNA reads as TGTGCCAGCAGTACCCCTAGCGGGGGGGGAGACACAGATACGCAGTATTTT. It encodes CASSTPSGGGDTDTQYF.

J is TRBJ2-3 and V is TRBV30; possible D gene TRBD1, 5 bases. The CDR3 spans 12 residues. In germline, CDR1 is GTSNPN, CDR2 SVGIG (reference sequence). V was cut by 2 bases and J by 5 bases, with 8 bases left in between. The CDR3 nucleotides are TGTGCCTGGAGTCTAAGGGGAGATACGCAGTATTTT. Translated, it gives CAWSLRGDTQYF.